This is a list of T cell receptor beta chains from one sample in a study of T-cell reconstitution after alpha-beta-depleted transplantation in children. Each CDR3 protein gets one entry after TCRdb re-called the PCR reads with MiXCR. Among hundreds of thousands of distinct CDR3 sequences listed, 6.5% to 9% were seen once. Sequences were derived from peripheral blood, sampled 360 days after TCRalphabeta/CD19-depleted stem cell transplant. The receptors were gathered from a female patient under 10 years old who had a stem cell transplant for Fanconi anemia, so the T cells may come from the graft donor. CDR3s include the opening cysteine and the closing phenylalanine or tryptophan. Fields, in order: D gene, V gene, clone size, J gene, CDR3 DNA, CDR3 protein. The D gene is left open where the match is weak. Not every row has a clone size; where given, it reads once, few, many or a size class.

d_call: NA; v_call: TRBV27; clone_size: many; j_call: TRBJ2-5; cdr3_nt: TGTGCCAGCAGTCCGGCCGGACAGCAAGAGACCCAGTACTTC; cdr3_aa: CASSPAGQQETQYF
d_call: TRBD1; v_call: TRBV6-5; clone_size: many; j_call: TRBJ2-2; cdr3_nt: TGTGCCAGCAGTTCGATACCGGGACAGAAGCTGTTTTTT; cdr3_aa: CASSSIPGQKLFF
d_call: NA; v_call: TRBV25-1; clone_size: NA; j_call: TRBJ1-1; cdr3_nt: TGTGCCAGCAGTTCCGGGACACCTAACACTGAAGCTTTCTTT; cdr3_aa: CASSSGTPNTEAFF
d_call: TRBD2; v_call: TRBV20-1; clone_size: many; j_call: TRBJ2-7; cdr3_nt: TGCAGTGCTAGAGATCCAAGCGGGGACTTCTCCTACGAGCAGTACTTC; cdr3_aa: CSARDPSGDFSYEQYF
d_call: NA; v_call: TRBV5-6; clone_size: NA; j_call: TRBJ2-5; cdr3_nt: TGTGCCAGGGGCCCCGGGGGTACTGAGACCCAGTACTTC; cdr3_aa: CARGPGGTETQYF
d_call: NA; v_call: TRBV5-1; clone_size: many; j_call: TRBJ1-2; cdr3_nt: TGCGCCAGCAGCCCAGGACGGGACGGATTCAACTATGGCTACACCTTC; cdr3_aa: CASSPGRDGFNYGYTF
d_call: NA; v_call: TRBV10-3; clone_size: many; j_call: TRBJ2-5; cdr3_nt: TGTGCCATCAGTCTCATGGACATCGGGGAAGAGACCCAGTACTTC; cdr3_aa: CAISLMDIGEETQYF
d_call: TRBD1; v_call: TRBV2; clone_size: many; j_call: TRBJ2-1; cdr3_nt: TGTGCCAGCAGTCAGAGAGTTCCAGGACAGGGAACCTACAATGAGCAGTTCTTC; cdr3_aa: CASSQRVPGQGTYNEQFF
d_call: NA; v_call: TRBV12-3/TRBV12-4; clone_size: many; j_call: TRBJ1-2; cdr3_nt: TGTGCCAGCAGACAGGTCTATGGCTACACCTTC; cdr3_aa: CASRQVYGYTF
d_call: TRBD2; v_call: TRBV7-2; clone_size: few; j_call: TRBJ2-5; cdr3_nt: TGTGCCAGCAGCCCAGTCATGCGGGGGGAGACCCAGTACTTC; cdr3_aa: CASSPVMRGETQYF
d_call: NA; v_call: TRBV18; clone_size: few; j_call: TRBJ1-1; cdr3_nt: TGTGCCAGCTCGCATGGGGAGAGGTCGCACACTGAAGCTTTCTTT; cdr3_aa: CASSHGERSHTEAFF
d_call: NA; v_call: TRBV6-1; clone_size: many; j_call: TRBJ2-1; cdr3_nt: TGTGCCAGCTTTCCCCAGCGGTCCTACAATGAGCAGTTCTTC; cdr3_aa: CASFPQRSYNEQFF
d_call: NA; v_call: TRBV7-8; clone_size: few; j_call: TRBJ1-1; cdr3_nt: TGTGCCAGCAGCTCAGGAAGGCGTGAAGCTTTCTTT; cdr3_aa: CASSSGRREAFF
d_call: TRBD1; v_call: TRBV12-3/TRBV12-4; clone_size: many; j_call: TRBJ2-7; cdr3_nt: TGTGCCAGCAGCCTGGATGGACAGGCCTACGAGCAGTACTTC; cdr3_aa: CASSLDGQAYEQYF
d_call: TRBD2; v_call: TRBV6-2/TRBV6-3; clone_size: NA; j_call: TRBJ2-3; cdr3_nt: TGTGCCAGCAGAAATTTTCCGGGACTAGCGCCCACAGATACGCAGTATTTT; cdr3_aa: CASRNFPGLAPTDTQYF
d_call: NA; v_call: TRBV6-2/TRBV6-3; clone_size: NA; j_call: TRBJ2-2; cdr3_nt: TGTGCCAGCACGATGACTAGGAACACCGGGGAGCTGTTTTTT; cdr3_aa: CASTMTRNTGELFF
d_call: NA; v_call: TRBV6-5; clone_size: few; j_call: TRBJ1-4; cdr3_nt: TGTGCCAGCAGTTACTCGGCCCCGGGGGGGGTAAAACTGTTTTTT; cdr3_aa: CASSYSAPGGVKLFF
d_call: NA; v_call: TRBV20-1; clone_size: many; j_call: TRBJ1-1; cdr3_nt: TGCAGTGCTAAAGGGGGGTGGGGTACTGAAGCTTTCTTT; cdr3_aa: CSAKGGWGTEAFF
d_call: NA; v_call: TRBV11-1; clone_size: many; j_call: TRBJ1-4; cdr3_nt: TGTGCCAGCAGCCCGTTTATCCCCGGGGGCAGGTTGAATGAAAAACTGTTTTTT; cdr3_aa: CASSPFIPGGRLNEKLFF
d_call: NA; v_call: TRBV9; clone_size: few; j_call: TRBJ2-2; cdr3_nt: TGTGCCAGCAGCGTAAGGTCGGACAGTATTCCGAACACCGGGGAGCTGTTTTTT; cdr3_aa: CASSVRSDSIPNTGELFF
d_call: TRBD1; v_call: TRBV11-2; clone_size: many; j_call: TRBJ1-1; cdr3_nt: TGTGCCAGCAGCTTCAGGGGGCTCACTGAAGCTTTCTTT; cdr3_aa: CASSFRGLTEAFF
d_call: NA; v_call: TRBV6-2/TRBV6-3; clone_size: NA; j_call: TRBJ1-5; cdr3_nt: TGTGCCAGCAGTTACGGGAGGGGCCGCCAGCCCCAGCATTTT; cdr3_aa: CASSYGRGRQPQHF